The 26 T cell receptor beta chains below were found in one sample sequenced in a study of shared clonotypes between healthy human individuals (TCRdb year 2020). For the CD8 naive samples, CD45RO-negative cells were positively selected for CCR7, yielding a CD45RA+CCR7+ population from which TemRA cells were excluded. Library creation used the immunoSEQ multiplex PCR assay. Drawn from immuneACCESS, this table holds only the in-frame rearrangements with V and J called that TCRdb kept. Clones are partly lost; checked studies trace under half to an unresolved V gene and leave the rest unexplained. This sample gives about 750,000 clones in total; 80% to 95% of them show up just once. Under 30% of the sample is held by the ten biggest clonotypes. The sample comprised naive CD8+ T cells sorted from blood. The cell subset or site label, as the study defines it: CD45RA+CCR7+. These receptors were obtained from a man aged 25 to 45 in good health.

The rearrangement links TRBV2 to TRBJ1-4; the D gene is possibly TRBD1 (5 bases). This CDR3 has 16 residues. Germline lookup yields CDR1 SNHLY and CDR2 FYNNEI. Between the trimmed V and J ends, which lost 5 bases and 6 bases, there was a span of 19 bases. Here the CDR3 reads CASSTTRTLGDEKLFF. The CDR3 DNA sequence: TGTGCCAGCAGTACCACTCGGACATTGGGGGATGAAAAACTGTTTTTT. The full variable domain, completed using reference TRBV2 and TRBJ1-4, is EPEVTQTPSHQVTQMGQEVILRCVPISNHLYFYWYRQILGQKVEFLVSFYNNEISEKSEIFDDQFSVERPDGSNFTLKIRSTKLEDSAMYFCASSTTRTLGDEKLFFGSGTQLSVL.

In DNA, the CDR3 is TGTGCCAGCAGTGAAGCTGGCAGGATTCTGAACACTGAAGCTTTCTTT. It is translated as CASSEAGRILNTEAFF. This rearrangement joins TRBV2 to TRBJ1-1; D uncertain. Per germline, CDR1 SNHLY and CDR2 FYNNEI. The V and J ends lost 0 bases and 0 bases respectively, with 11 bases between them. This CDR3 contains 16 residues.

The CDR3 coding sequence is TGTGCCAGCCAAGGTAGGGGGGACCGCAATCAGCCCCAGCATTTT. Translated, it gives CASQGRGDRNQPQHF. The chain combines TRBV27 with TRBJ1-5, with D tentatively TRBD1 (6 bases). The CDR3 covers 15 residues. Germline V lookup: CDR1 MNHEY, CDR2 SMNVEV (reference sequence). Trimming took off 8 bases at V and 2 bases at J, with 16 bases between the two ends.

This clone was observed a single time. V is TRBV2 and J is TRBJ1-2; no definite D call. The CDR3 totals 13 residues. The V and J ends lost 5 bases and 4 bases respectively, with 11 bases between them. Germline-derived CDR1 and CDR2 are SNHLY and FYNNEI. CDR3 DNA: TGTGCCAGCAGTCCGGGAGTCGTCTATGGCTACACCTTC. Translation: CASSPGVVYGYTF.

V usage is TRBV5-4 and J usage is TRBJ2-1; 9 bases match TRBD1. CDR3 length equals 16 residues. Trimming at V came to 4 bases and at J to 7 bases, leaving 12 bases not matched to a gene. The germline gives CDR1 SGHNT, CDR2 YYREEE (reference sequence). CDR3 protein: CASSVPGQGIGNEQFF. The CDR3 DNA is TGTGCCAGCAGCGTACCGGGACAGGGTATTGGTAATGAGCAGTTCTTC.

V usage is TRBV6-6 and J usage is TRBJ2-7; D may match TRBD1 or TRBD2 (6 bases each). V was cut by 8 bases and J by 6 bases, with 17 bases left in between. The CDR3 runs 13 residues. Germline V gives CDR1 MNHNY, CDR2 SVGAGI (reference sequence). The CDR3 DNA follows: TGTGCCAGCCTAGGGGGGATTATACGCGAGCAGTACTTC. It translates to CASLGGIIREQYF.

The chain joins TRBV7-3 to TRBJ2-7, with TRBD2 identical over 9 bases. V shed 3 bases and J 5 bases; nucleotides not matched to a gene: 2. CDR3 length: 13 residues. Germline assignment: CDR1 SGHTA and CDR2 FQGTGA. The CDR3 reads CASSFSGRNEQYF. The CDR3 DNA is TGTGCCAGCAGCTTTAGCGGGAGAAACGAGCAGTACTTC.

The chain is built from TRBV7-8 and TRBJ2-7; the D call may be TRBD1 or TRBD2 (5 bases each). Trimming took 3 bases from V and 2 from J, leaving 11 bases between them. The CDR3 spans 14 residues. The germline gives CDR1 SGHVS, CDR2 FQNEAQ. The CDR3 DNA reads as TGTGCCAGCAGCTTCCCGGGGCGGGCCTACGAGCAGTACTTC. This encodes CASSFPGRAYEQYF.

This clone was found once. This chain connects TRBV9 to TRBJ2-2; D perhaps matches TRBD2 (6 bases). V lost 4 bases to trimming and J lost 3 bases, with 13 bases between them. CDR1 and CDR2 from the germline V gene are SGDLS and YYNGEE. This CDR3 is 15 amino acids long. The CDR3 DNA is TGTGCCAGCAGCCCCCCAGCGGGCTACACCGGGGAGCTGTTTTTT. This sequence encodes CASSPPAGYTGELFF.

The gene calls are TRBV4-1 and TRBJ2-1; 8 nucleotides line up with TRBD2. The CDR3 contains 15 residues. Germline loops: CDR1 MGHRA, CDR2 YSYEKL. V was pared by 5 bases and J by 0 bases, with 3 bases of the junction left unmatched. The CDR3 reads CASSATSASYNEQFF. CDR3 DNA sequence: TGCGCCAGCAGCGCGACTAGCGCCTCCTACAATGAGCAGTTCTTC.

The CDR3 DNA reads as TGCGCCAGCAGCCAAGCCGGGACTAGCGGGAGCTCCTACAATGAGCAGTTCTTC. Its protein product is CASSQAGTSGSSYNEQFF. The V and J genes are TRBV4-3 and TRBJ2-1, with 14 positions matching TRBD2. CDR3 length: 18 amino acids. The ends lost 1 base at V and 0 bases at J; junction bases unmatched: 2. Germline CDR1 is LGHNA and CDR2 is YSLEER.

CDR3 sequence: CASSLAPGSQPQHF. In nucleotides, the CDR3 is TGTGCCAGCAGTTTGGCCCCAGGAAGTCAGCCCCAGCATTTT. This chain joins TRBV27 and TRBJ1-5; D is undetermined. Trimming removed 3 bases from V and 6 bases from J, with 12 bases in between. Germline V gene lookup returns CDR1 MNHEY and CDR2 SMNVEV (reference sequence). The CDR3 covers 14 residues.

The rearrangement uses TRBV2 and TRBJ2-7, with D possibly TRBD2 on 5 matching bases. The length of the CDR3 is 12 residues. CDR1 SNHLY and CDR2 FYNNEI come from the germline V gene. The CDR3 bases are TGTGCTGTCGACGGGGAGACCTACGAGCAGTACTTC. This codes for CAVDGETYEQYF.

The J gene is TRBJ1-3, the V gene TRBV7-9; D remains ambiguous. Germline V gene sequence: CDR1 SEHNR, CDR2 FQNEAQ (reference sequence). This CDR3 is 16 amino acids long. Trimming removed 1 base from V and 4 bases from J, with 14 bases in between. The CDR3 DNA follows: TGTGCCAGCAGCTTAGACGGTGCTCTGCCCGGAAACACCATATATTTT. Its translation: CASSLDGALPGNTIYF.

This chain connects TRBV29-1 to TRBJ2-5; D possibly corresponds to TRBD1 (5 bases). The CDR3 runs to 13 residues. Germline lookup yields CDR1 SQVTM and CDR2 ANQGSEA. Trimming shortened V by 6 bases and J by 5 bases, and 16 bases separated the two germline ends. The CDR3 DNA reads as TGCAGCGTCCCCCGTGGGGCGCGTGAGACCCAGTACTTC. Amino acids: CSVPRGARETQYF.

The CDR3 here is CASSLSGGILPEQYF. The DNA for the CDR3 is TGTGCCAGCAGTTTGTCTGGAGGGATACTCCCCGAGCAGTACTTC. The chain combines TRBV27 with TRBJ2-7; a possible D gene is TRBD2 (6 bases). Trimming removed 3 bases at V and 6 bases at J, with 18 bases between. Looked up from germline, CDR1 is MNHEY and CDR2 is SMNVEV (reference sequence). The CDR3 spans 15 residues.

This chain links TRBV5-1 with TRBJ2-7, with 7 bases identical to TRBD1. The CDR3 is made up of 16 amino acids. The V gene's germline CDR1 is SGHRS and CDR2 YFSETQ. With 4 bases clipped from V and 3 bases from J, the junction kept 13 bases outside the gene matches. CDR3 DNA sequence: TGCGCCAGCAGCCTGATGACGGGACAGAAATACTACGAGCAGTACTTC. Translating it yields CASSLMTGQKYYEQYF.

Note on this clone: Other DNA sequences from this sample encode an identical CDR3 as well. The rearrangement joins TRBV7-9 to TRBJ2-4; D possibly corresponds to TRBD1 (8 bases). The CDR3 totals 12 residues. Between the trimmed V and J ends, which lost 5 bases and 13 bases, there was a span of 15 bases. Germline V gives CDR1 SEHNR, CDR2 FQNEAQ (reference sequence). The CDR3, as DNA: TGTGCCAGCAGCCCCGGGGGGACAGGCCAGTACTTC. Translation: CASSPGGTGQYF.

The CDR3 nucleotides are TGCGCCAGCAGCCAAGAGGCTCCCGCGGGAGAATGGGCCTACGAGCAGTACTTC. Its protein product is CASSQEAPAGEWAYEQYF. This chain joins TRBV4-1 and TRBJ2-7, with 7 bases aligning to TRBD2. The CDR3 runs to 18 residues. Germline V CDR1 and CDR2: MGHRA, YSYEKL. The ends lost 0 bases at V and 2 bases at J; junction bases unmatched: 13.

Concerning this clone: Other DNA sequences in this specimen translate into the identical CDR3. The chain combines TRBV9 with TRBJ2-1; D is unresolved. V was pared by 0 bases and J by 7 bases, with 5 bases between. CDR3 length equals 12 residues. Germline assignment: CDR1 SGDLS and CDR2 YYNGEE. The CDR3 DNA reads as TGTGCCAGCAGCGTAGTTGAGAATGAGCAGTTCTTC. It translates to CASSVVENEQFF.

The rearrangement joins TRBV7-8 to TRBJ2-5, with TRBD2 matching over 9 bases. V lost 4 bases to trimming and J lost 3 bases; unmatched junction nucleotides: 9. Germline loops: CDR1 SGHVS, CDR2 FQNEAQ. The CDR3 is 16 residues long. The DNA of the CDR3 is TGTGCCAGCAGCTCCATAGCGGGAGAAGAGAAAGAGACCCAGTACTTC. Its protein product is CASSSIAGEEKETQYF. Together with reference TRBV7-8 and TRBJ2-5, the CDR3 gives the full variable domain: GAGVSQSPRYKVAKRGQDVALRCDPISGHVSLFWYQQALGQGPEFLTYFQNEAQLDKSGLPSDRFFAERPEGSVSTLKIQRTQQEDSAVYLCASSSIAGEEKETQYFGPGTRLLVL.

The V and J genes are TRBV2 and TRBJ2-2; TRBD1 matches 10 bases. After removal of 5 bases from V and 4 bases from J, the junction contained 4 bases not matched to a gene. CDR1 and CDR2 from the germline V gene are SNHLY and FYNNEI. The CDR3 is made up of 15 amino acids. The CDR3 DNA sequence: TGTGCCAGCAGTCCCGGGACAGGGGTCACCGGGGAGCTGTTTTTT. It codes for CASSPGTGVTGELFF.

This clone appeared once. This chain joins TRBV15 and TRBJ2-7; D is perhaps TRBD2 (5 bases). V lost 5 bases and J 0 bases, leaving 11 bases between the germline ends. This CDR3 is built from 14 residues. Germline CDR1 and CDR2: LNHNV and YYDKDF (reference sequence). CDR3 sequence reads: CATSHTGNSYEQYF. Here the CDR3 DNA reads TGTGCCACCAGCCATACCGGGAACTCCTACGAGCAGTACTTC.

This clone was detected a few times. The V gene is TRBV28, the J gene TRBJ2-7, with D perhaps assigned TRBD1 or TRBD2 (5 bases each). V was pared by 7 bases and J by 4 bases, with 14 bases between. The CDR3 spans 13 residues. Germline V gene data show CDR1 as MDHEN and CDR2 as SYDVKM. The CDR3 loop is CASTTWGSYEQYF. The CDR3 DNA follows: TGTGCCAGCACTACGTGGGGGTCTTACGAGCAGTACTTC.

This clone was recorded only once. The chain recombines TRBV7-6 with TRBJ2-1; 7 bases match TRBD2. This CDR3 is built from 15 residues. The trim removed 6 bases at V and 9 bases at J, leaving 14 bases unmatched. Germline lookup yields CDR1 SGHVS and CDR2 FNYEAQ. CDR3 sequence (DNA): TGTGCCAGCAGGAAGACGAACGGGGGGATAGGTGAGCAGTTCTTC. This gives the protein CASRKTNGGIGEQFF.

This clone was seen once. J is TRBJ2-7 and V is TRBV2, with D possibly being TRBD2 (5 bases). Germline loops: CDR1 SNHLY, CDR2 FYNNEI. The CDR3 has 15 residues. V lost 3 bases and J 0 bases, leaving 12 bases between the germline ends. The CDR3 protein is CASSEVGEISYEQYF. Written as DNA, the CDR3 is TGTGCCAGCAGTGAGGTGGGAGAGATCTCCTACGAGCAGTACTTC.